This entry lists 23 T cell receptor beta chains sequenced from one sample in a study of sequential checkpoint blockade in melanoma. Noted treatment: randomized to nivolumab then ipilimumab (arm A) or the reverse (arm B). The table came from immunoSEQ multiplex PCR; TCRdb's copy has only in-frame clones and leaves some out. The table has 35,000 to 40,000 clones, more than 25% seen once. Sample: tumor tissue (inferred from file names), taken from a patient given nivolumab and ipilimumab in sequence. These receptors all come from a human donor with melanoma.

This clone was counted only a few times. The V and J genes are TRBV5-1 and TRBJ1-1; TRBD1 matches 7 bases. V shed 5 bases, J shed 0 bases, and the junction held 10 bases outside the gene matches. Germline assignment: CDR1 SGHRS and CDR2 YFSETQ. The CDR3 totals 16 residues. The CDR3 coding sequence is TGCGCCAGCAGTTCCCAGGGGGGAGGTATGAACACTGAAGCTTTCTTT. It yields the protein CASSSQGGGMNTEAFF.

The gene calls are TRBV9 and TRBJ1-1; 12 nucleotides line up with TRBD1. The length of the CDR3 is 14 residues. The junction had 4 bases not matched to a gene; V was cut back by 5 bases and J by 5 bases. Germline V gives CDR1 SGDLS, CDR2 YYNGEE. The chain's CDR3 is CASSGTGGATEAFF. The CDR3 region has the DNA TGTGCCAGCAGTGGGACAGGGGGCGCGACTGAAGCTTTCTTT.

V gene TRBV6-8 combines with J gene TRBJ2-7, with D tentatively TRBD1 or TRBD2 (5 bases each). Trimming took 2 bases from V and 4 from J, leaving 9 bases between them. CDR1 is MNHGY and CDR2 is SAAAGT in the germline V gene. The CDR3 spans 13 residues. The CDR3 spells CASSYIREYEQYF. For the CDR3, the DNA is TGTGCCAGCAGTTACATCAGGGAGTACGAGCAGTACTTC.

The CDR3 DNA follows: TGTGCCAGTAGTATAGGGGGGCGAGGGACTGAAGCTTTCTTT. Its translation: CASSIGGRGTEAFF. The genes are TRBV19 and TRBJ1-1, with D possibly being TRBD1 (6 bases). Germline V gene lookup returns CDR1 LNHDA and CDR2 SQIVND (reference sequence). The CDR3 covers 14 residues. Trimming removed 1 base at V and 5 bases at J, with 11 bases between.

The V and J genes are TRBV11-3 and TRBJ2-5; D might be TRBD2 (7 bases). Trimming left V 5 bases short and J 5 bases short, with 15 bases between. The CDR3 is 14 amino acids. The germline gives CDR1 SGHNT, CDR2 YENEEA. The CDR3 DNA follows: TGTGCCAGCAGCCCGACCGGGGGGCGGGAGACCCAGTACTTC. It codes for CASSPTGGRETQYF.

In this sample, this clone turned up a few times. V and J are TRBV30 and TRBJ2-1; maybe TRBD2 (5 bases). The V gene lost 1 base and the J gene lost 0 bases, with 13 bases spanning the gap. This CDR3 has 16 amino acids. Germline CDR1 reads GTSNPN; CDR2 reads SVGIG (reference sequence). The CDR3 bases are TGTGCCTGGAGTGGTGGTTACGGGATCTCCTACAATGAGCAGTTCTTC. It is translated as CAWSGGYGISYNEQFF. Supplemented by reference TRBV30 and TRBJ2-1, the full variable domain reads SQTIHQWPATLVQPVGSPLSLECTVEGTSNPNLYWYRQAAGRGLQLLFYSVGIGQISSEVPQNLSASRPQDRQFILSSKKLLLSDSGFYLCAWSGGYGISYNEQFFGPGTRLTVL.

The chain combines TRBV11-3 with TRBJ2-7, with D possibly being TRBD1 (6 bases). Germline CDR1 and CDR2: SGHNT and YENEEA. Between the trimmed V and J ends, which lost 5 bases and 2 bases, there was a span of 19 bases. This CDR3 region has 16 residues. The CDR3 here is CASSVGGTRRPYEQYF. CDR3 bases: TGTGCCAGCAGCGTAGGGGGTACTAGAAGGCCCTACGAGCAGTACTTC.

This clone was picked up a small number of times. The gene calls are TRBV11-3 and TRBJ2-3; TRBD2 aligns across 10 bases. This CDR3 is built from 18 residues. Trimming removed 5 bases from V and 1 base from J; junction bases left unmatched: 12. CDR1 is SGHNT, CDR2 YENEEA, per germline. The CDR3, as DNA: TGTGCCAGCAGCCCGGGGGGGGCTCTAGCGGGAGGCACAGATACGCAGTATTTT. Encoded protein: CASSPGGALAGGTDTQYF.

The DNA of the CDR3 is TGTGCCAGCAGCATTAGACGGTTTTCTACAGATACGCAGTATTTT. It encodes CASSIRRFSTDTQYF. The V and J genes are TRBV7-5 and TRBJ2-3. TRBV7-5 is reported as a pseudogene. The CDR3 is 15 residues long.

This clone occurred a few times. The chain links TRBV10-2 to TRBJ2-7, with 15 bases matching TRBD2. The V segment lost 10 bases and the J segment 5 bases; nucleotides outside the gene matches: 6. The germline V gene encodes CDR1 WSHSY and CDR2 SAAADI. The CDR3 runs 14 residues. CDR3 nucleotides: TGCGCCATCAGGACTAGCGGGGGGGCCCACGAGCAGTACTTC. It codes for CAIRTSGGAHEQYF.

This clone was detected a few times. The V and J genes are TRBV27 and TRBJ2-5, with D maybe TRBD2 (6 bases). Germline CDR1 and CDR2: MNHEY and SMNVEV (reference sequence). Trimming removed 3 bases from V and 9 bases from J, with 11 bases in between. CDR3 length: 12 amino acids. CDR3 in DNA: TGTGCCAGCAGTTTTCCCGGGGGAGCCCAGTACTTC. Translating it yields CASSFPGGAQYF.

This clone came up many times. This rearrangement joins TRBV11-3 to TRBJ1-1; 7 bases line up with TRBD1. This CDR3 has 15 amino acids. The germline V gene encodes CDR1 SGHNT and CDR2 YENEEA. The trim removed 4 bases at V and 1 base at J, leaving 6 bases unmatched. The CDR3 nucleotides read TGTGCCAGCAGCTCACCAGGGGGAGCGAACACTGAAGCTTTCTTT. Residues: CASSSPGGANTEAFF. The full variable domain, rest sourced from reference TRBV11-3 and TRBJ1-1, is EAGVVQSPRYKIIEKKQPVAFWCNPISGHNTLYWYLQNLGQGPELLIRYENEEAVDDSQLPKDRFSAERLKGVDSTLKIQPAELGDSAVYLCASSSPGGANTEAFFGQGTRLTVV.

This clone was seen ten or more times. V gene TRBV9 combines with J gene TRBJ1-1, with D possibly TRBD1 on 5 matching bases. Germline V gene data show CDR1 as SGDLS and CDR2 as YYNGEE. The V end lost 4 bases, the J end lost 5 bases, and 12 bases lay between the germline ends. The CDR3 spans 13 residues. CDR3 DNA sequence: TGTGCCAGCAGCCCGGGGGTTCGGACTGAAGCTTTCTTT. Translating gives CASSPGVRTEAFF.

This clone appeared a few times. This sequence joins TRBV6-8 and TRBJ1-1; the D gene is possibly TRBD1 (6 bases). Germline lookup yields CDR1 MNHGY and CDR2 SAAAGT. V was pared by 2 bases and J by 2 bases, with 12 bases between. This CDR3 region has 15 residues. The CDR3 coding sequence is TGTGCCAGCAGTTACGCGGGGGCCAGAAACACTGAAGCTTTCTTT. Translating it yields CASSYAGARNTEAFF.

The rearrangement links TRBV18 to TRBJ1-1; weak D call: TRBD1 (6 bases). The V gene's germline CDR1 is KGHSH and CDR2 LQKENI. With 4 bases removed from V and 1 base from J, the gap between germline ends came to 13 bases. This CDR3 is 15 amino acids long. The CDR3 coding sequence is TGTGCCAGCTCACGCCGTTCAGGGGAGAACACTGAAGCTTTCTTT. Its protein product is CASSRRSGENTEAFF.

The chain links TRBV30 to TRBJ2-1; D uncertain. V was trimmed by 1 base and J by 2 bases, leaving 6 bases between them. Germline V gene data show CDR1 as GTSNPN and CDR2 as SVGIG (reference sequence). The CDR3 totals 13 residues. The CDR3 sequence: CAWSGAPYNEQFF. As DNA, the CDR3 is TGTGCCTGGAGTGGGGCCCCCTACAATGAGCAGTTCTTC. The full variable domain, its missing parts supplied by reference TRBV30 and TRBJ2-1, is SQTIHQWPATLVQPVGSPLSLECTVEGTSNPNLYWYRQAAGRGLQLLFYSVGIGQISSEVPQNLSASRPQDRQFILSSKKLLLSDSGFYLCAWSGAPYNEQFFGPGTRLTVL.

The rearrangement links TRBV19 to TRBJ1-5; D is uncertain. With 5 bases removed from V and 4 bases from J, the gap between germline ends came to 18 bases. From germline, CDR1 is LNHDA and CDR2 SQIVND (reference sequence). This CDR3 spans 16 amino acids. The CDR3 sequence: CASSFLGVERNQPQHF. Here the CDR3 DNA reads TGTGCCAGTAGTTTCCTGGGTGTCGAAAGAAATCAGCCCCAGCATTTT. Full variable domain (remainder filled in from reference TRBV19 and TRBJ1-5): DGGITQSPKYLFRKEGQNVTLSCEQNLNHDAMYWYRQDPGQGLRLIYYSQIVNDFQKGDIAEGYSVSREKKESFPLTVTSAQKNPTAFYLCASSFLGVERNQPQHFGDGTRLSIL.

This chain joins TRBV30 and TRBJ1-1; weak D call: TRBD1 (6 bases). Trimming removed 8 bases at V and 5 bases at J, with 18 bases between. The CDR3 spans 13 residues. In germline, CDR1 is GTSNPN, CDR2 SVGIG (reference sequence). The CDR3 spells CARGEQGVTEAFF. CDR3 nucleotide sequence: TGTGCCCGGGGGGAACAGGGCGTGACTGAAGCTTTCTTT.

This clone has just a few counts. The genes are TRBV6-8 and TRBJ1-1; D is ambiguous. The CDR3 sequence is 17 residues long. The V and J ends lost 0 bases and 0 bases respectively, with 14 bases between them. CDR1 is MNHGY, CDR2 SAAAGT, per germline. Here the CDR3 reads CASSYSRESSMNTEAFF. CDR3 DNA sequence: TGTGCCAGCAGTTACTCAAGGGAATCCTCAATGAACACTGAAGCTTTCTTT.

This clone was counted a few times. The V call is TRBV9, the J call TRBJ1-3; D uncertain. This CDR3 is built from 16 residues. In germline, CDR1 is SGDLS, CDR2 YYNGEE. Trimming pared 6 bases from V and 4 bases from J, leaving 20 bases between. CDR3: CASIVSAGQTGNTIYF. The CDR3 DNA sequence: TGTGCCAGCATCGTCTCGGCCGGCCAAACGGGAAACACCATATATTTT. Supplemented by reference TRBV9 and TRBJ1-3, the full variable domain reads DSGVTQTPKHLITATGQRVTLRCSPRSGDLSVYWYQQSLDQGLQFLIQYYNGEERAKGNILERFSAQQFPDLHSELNLSSLELGDSALYFCASIVSAGQTGNTIYFGEGSWLTVV.

This chain joins TRBV5-1 and TRBJ1-1, with a weak D call TRBD1 (6 bases). The V gene lost 1 base and the J gene lost 3 bases, with 10 bases spanning the gap. From germline, CDR1 is SGHRS and CDR2 YFSETQ. There are 14 residues in the CDR3. CDR3 DNA sequence: TGCGCCAGCAGCTTGACAGGGTTGGACACTGAAGCTTTCTTT. Translated: CASSLTGLDTEAFF. The full variable domain, with the rest looked up from reference TRBV5-1 and TRBJ1-1, is KAGVTQTPRYLIKTRGQQVTLSCSPISGHRSVSWYQQTPGQGLQFLFEYFSETQRNKGNFPGRFSGRQFSNSRSEMNVSTLELGDSALYLCASSLTGLDTEAFFGQGTRLTVV.

The chain joins TRBV11-3 to TRBJ2-7; 7 bases fit TRBD2. With 1 base clipped from V and 9 bases from J, the junction kept 12 bases outside the gene matches. This CDR3 has 15 amino acids. From germline, CDR1 is SGHNT and CDR2 YENEEA. CDR3 residues: CASSLGTGGRTGQYF. DNA of the CDR3: TGTGCCAGCAGCTTAGGGACGGGAGGCCGGACGGGGCAGTACTTC. The full variable domain, rest sourced from reference TRBV11-3 and TRBJ2-7, is EAGVVQSPRYKIIEKKQPVAFWCNPISGHNTLYWYLQNLGQGPELLIRYENEEAVDDSQLPKDRFSAERLKGVDSTLKIQPAELGDSAVYLCASSLGTGGRTGQYFGPGTRLTVT.

The chain carries TRBV19 and TRBJ2-7; 8 nucleotides agree with TRBD1. The CDR3 is made up of 15 amino acids. The germline V gene encodes CDR1 LNHDA and CDR2 SQIVND (reference sequence). Germline trimming cut 3 bases from V and 1 base from J; bases unmatched to any gene: 5. CDR3 in DNA: TGTGCCAGTAGTATTCCCAGACAGGGGTCCTACGAGCAGTACTTC. Its protein product is CASSIPRQGSYEQYF.